The 12 T cell receptor beta chains below all came from one sample that was sequenced in a study of shared clonotypes between healthy human individuals (TCRdb year 2020). Library generation was performed with the immunoSEQ multiplex PCR assay. TCRdb limited this immuneACCESS table to in-frame rearrangements with V and J called. A share of clones is missing; checked studies link under half to unresolved V genes, and the rest is unexplained. For this sample there are over 1.5 million clones; 95% to 99% appear just once. The top ten hold approximately 0.44% of the sample. Sequenced material: naive CD4+ T cells sorted from blood. What the cell subset or site label conveys for this sample: CD45RA+ positively selected. Receptors originate from a man between 25 and 39 years old in good health.

The chain uses TRBV5-1 and TRBJ2-3, with 8 bases lining up with TRBD1. V was pared by 2 bases and J by 4 bases, with 6 bases of the junction left unmatched. Germline lookup yields CDR1 SGHRS and CDR2 YFSETQ. The CDR3 loop spans 15 amino acids. The CDR3 spells CASSFGTGDADTQYF. The CDR3 DNA follows: TGCGCCAGCAGCTTTGGGACAGGAGACGCAGATACGCAGTATTTT.

The CDR3 here is CASSSPLGGQETQYF. CDR3 nucleotides: TGTGCCAGCAGCTCTCCCCTGGGGGGACAAGAGACCCAGTACTTC. This rearrangement joins TRBV5-4 to TRBJ2-5, with a possible D match to TRBD2 (6 bases). CDR1 and CDR2 (germline): SGHNT, YYREEE (reference sequence). The V gene lost 3 bases and the J gene lost 2 bases, with 14 bases spanning the gap. This CDR3 has 15 amino acids.

The chain couples TRBV19 to TRBJ1-1; 7 positions agree with TRBD1. This CDR3 region has 16 residues. Germline V gives CDR1 LNHDA, CDR2 SQIVND (reference sequence). V lost 8 bases and J lost 4; bases outside the gene matches: 16. CDR3 bases: TGTGCCAGTGGATTTAACAGGGGATTGTCTACCACTGAAGCTTTCTTT. Translating it yields CASGFNRGLSTTEAFF.

The chain couples TRBV5-1 to TRBJ1-4, with 9 bases matching TRBD1. The germline CDR1 and CDR2 sequences are SGHRS and YFSETQ. V shed 4 bases and J 8 bases; nucleotides not matched to a gene: 12. The CDR3 extends over 16 amino acids. DNA of the CDR3: TGCGCCAGCAGCCGGGTCCCAGGGACAGGGATCGAAAAACTGTTTTTT. It codes for CASSRVPGTGIEKLFF.

This chain links TRBV19 with TRBJ1-5, with TRBD1 matching over 7 bases. The junction had 7 bases not matched to a gene; V was cut back by 8 bases and J by 6 bases. Per the germline V gene, CDR1 is LNHDA and CDR2 is SQIVND (reference sequence). The CDR3 extends over 13 amino acids. CDR3 residues: CASAEGARQPQHF. Written as DNA, the CDR3 is TGTGCCAGTGCGGAGGGGGCGCGTCAGCCCCAGCATTTT.

This clone is a singleton in its sample. The chain couples TRBV5-5 to TRBJ2-3; 9 bases match TRBD1. The J segment lost 5 bases and the V segment lost 4 bases, leaving 8 bases of the junction unmatched. Germline V CDR1 and CDR2: SGHKS, YYEKEE (reference sequence). This CDR3 has 15 amino acids. This CDR3 is CASSPGDRAGDTQYF. In DNA, the CDR3 is TGTGCCAGCAGCCCGGGGGACAGGGCGGGAGATACGCAGTATTTT.

This chain links TRBV5-4 with TRBJ2-1; 9 nucleotides align to TRBD2. J gave up 6 bases and V 1 base, and 5 bases lay outside the gene matches. This CDR3 is 15 amino acids long. CDR1 SGHNT and CDR2 YYREEE come from the germline V gene (reference sequence). The CDR3, as DNA: TGTGCCAGCAGCTTGTTGGCGGGAGGGCTCAATGAGCAGTTCTTC. Its translation is CASSLLAGGLNEQFF.

The chain is built from TRBV19 and TRBJ2-2; no definite D call. The germline gives CDR1 LNHDA, CDR2 SQIVND (reference sequence). V gave up 3 bases and J gave up 0 bases, with 11 bases separating them. The CDR3 has 16 residues. The CDR3 sequence: CASSITTGANTGELFF. As DNA, the CDR3 is TGTGCCAGTAGTATCACGACTGGAGCGAACACCGGGGAGCTGTTTTTT.

This clone was detected only once. This chain uses TRBV4-3 with TRBJ1-1; 7 bases agree with TRBD1. V shed 4 bases and J 10 bases; nucleotides not matched to a gene: 18. The germline CDR1 and CDR2 sequences are LGHNA and YSLEER. The CDR3 has 16 amino acids. The CDR3 loop reads CASSPKFDRVGAGAFF. CDR3 coding DNA: TGCGCCAGCAGCCCAAAGTTTGACAGGGTAGGTGCCGGAGCTTTCTTT.

The V and J genes are TRBV18 and TRBJ1-1, with 7 bases that match TRBD1. Germline values: CDR1 KGHSH, CDR2 LQKENI. The V segment lost 3 bases and the J segment 7 bases; nucleotides outside the gene matches: 11. The CDR3 consists of 15 residues. CDR3 sequence (DNA): TGTGCCAGCTCACCGAGTTTAAGGGGGCTGGGTGAAGCTTTCTTT. Translated: CASSPSLRGLGEAFF.

The chain carries TRBV27 and TRBJ2-1; D uncertain. CDR1 and CDR2 (germline): MNHEY, SMNVEV (reference sequence). The V end was cut by 9 bases, the J end by 2 bases, with 11 bases between. The CDR3 runs 13 residues. This chain's CDR3 is CASRMVPYNEQFF. In nucleotides, the CDR3 is TGTGCCAGTAGGATGGTCCCCTACAATGAGCAGTTCTTC.

This chain uses TRBV5-4 with TRBJ1-1; D ambiguous. CDR1 SGHNT and CDR2 YYREEE come from the germline V gene (reference sequence). This CDR3 has 13 amino acids. V was shortened by 0 bases and J by 9 bases, with 12 bases between the two germline ends. CDR3 sequence reads: CASSLDSTSKAFF. The CDR3 DNA is TGTGCCAGCAGCTTGGATTCGACTTCTAAAGCTTTCTTT.